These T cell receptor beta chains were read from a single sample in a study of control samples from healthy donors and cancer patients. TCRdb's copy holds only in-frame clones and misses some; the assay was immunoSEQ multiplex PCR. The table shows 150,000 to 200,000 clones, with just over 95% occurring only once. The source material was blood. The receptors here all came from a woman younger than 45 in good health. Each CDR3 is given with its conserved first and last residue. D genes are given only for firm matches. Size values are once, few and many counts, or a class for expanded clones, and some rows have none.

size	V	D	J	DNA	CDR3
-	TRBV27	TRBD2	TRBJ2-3	TGTGCCAGCAGCCTAAGTCACGGGGGGGCGAGGAATACGCAGTATTTT	CASSLSHGGARNTQYF
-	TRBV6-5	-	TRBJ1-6	TGTGCCAGCAGTTACTCGCAGGGTTATAATTCACCCCTCCACTTT	CASSYSQGYNSPLHF
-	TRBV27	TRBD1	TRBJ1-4	TGTGCCAGCAGTTCATACAGGGGTTATGAAAAACTGTTTTTT	CASSSYRGYEKLFF
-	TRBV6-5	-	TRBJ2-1	TGTGCCAGCAGTAGGACAGACATCCAGGCGAATGAGCAGTTCTTC	CASSRTDIQANEQFF
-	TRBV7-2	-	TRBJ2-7	TGTGCCAGCAGCCCCCCCCGGGGGCGTGGGTACGAGCAGTACTTC	CASSPPRGRGYEQYF
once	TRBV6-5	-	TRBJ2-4	TGTGCCAGCAGTTACGGTCAGGAGAAAAACATTCAGTACTTC	CASSYGQEKNIQYF
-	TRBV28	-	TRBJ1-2	TGTGCCAGCAGTTTCGGGCGCGGCTACACCTTC	CASSFGRGYTF
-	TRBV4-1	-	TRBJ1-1	TGCGCCAGCAGCCAATCAGTGGGAGACTCTGAAGCTTTCTTT	CASSQSVGDSEAFF
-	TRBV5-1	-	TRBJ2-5	TGCGCCAGCAGCTTGGTCCAGCAAGAGACCCAGTACTTC	CASSLVQQETQYF
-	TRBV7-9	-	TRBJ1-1	TGTGCCAGCAGCTTAGGCGATATGAACACTGAAGCTTTCTTT	CASSLGDMNTEAFF
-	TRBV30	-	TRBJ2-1	TGTGCCTGGAGTGTACCGTGGACTGATTACAATGAGCAGTTCTTC	CAWSVPWTDYNEQFF
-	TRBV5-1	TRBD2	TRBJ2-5	TGCGCCAGCAGCTCGCCGGGGGGGCGGGAGACCCAGTACTTC	CASSSPGGRETQYF
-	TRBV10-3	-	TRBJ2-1	TGTGCCATCAGTGAGTTCTCCCCGGTGGGGGCAGGCAATGAGCAGTTCTTC	CAISEFSPVGAGNEQFF
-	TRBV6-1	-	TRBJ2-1	TGTGCCAGCAGTGAAGTAGGGCTTGAGCAGTTCTTC	CASSEVGLEQFF
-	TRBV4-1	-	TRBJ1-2	TGCGCCAGCAGCCAAGACGGATCGGGGGGGCTTGGCTACACCTTC	CASSQDGSGGLGYTF
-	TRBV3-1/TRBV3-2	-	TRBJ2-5	TGTGCCAGCAGCCGCAGACAGTCACAAGAGACCCAGTACTTC	CASSRRQSQETQYF
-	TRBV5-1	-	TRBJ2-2	TGCGCCAGCAGCAGTCTCCTCTTTTCCGGGGAGCTGTTTTTT	CASSSLLFSGELFF
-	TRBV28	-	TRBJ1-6	TGTGCCAGCAGTTCTAACCCCAAGTTGCAGCTATATAATTCACCCCTCCACTTT	CASSSNPKLQLYNSPLHF
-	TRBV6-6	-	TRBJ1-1	TGTGCCAGCAGTTCCCTCCGGACCACGGAGGAAGCTTTCTTT	CASSSLRTTEEAFF
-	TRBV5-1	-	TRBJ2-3	TGCGCCAGCAGCTTGCAGGCAGTTGATCAGGGGGATACGCAGTATTTT	CASSLQAVDQGDTQYF